The T cell receptor beta chain under discussion was sequenced for a study of long-term antiretroviral therapy in people with HIV. Germline V gene data show CDR1 as LNHDA and CDR2 as SQIVND (reference sequence). CDR3 length equals 15 residues. Trimming took off 6 bases at V and 8 bases at J, with 20 bases between the two ends. This clone has a handful of counts. Sequencing used immunoSEQ v3.0 at survey level. The repertoire was sequenced with immunoSEQ multiplex PCR; TCRdb's copy has only in-frame clones and lacks some. This sample has around 28,000 clones, with approximately 81% found just once. The sequenced sample was unsorted PBMCs, obtained 2.3 years after starting antiretroviral therapy. V and J are TRBV19 and TRBJ2-1; no reliable D call. The source of this sequence is a man in his forties with HIV. The CDR3 bases are TGTGCCAGTAGCGTGACTTTATACAACCCATATGAGCAGTTCTTC. Residues: CASSVTLYNPYEQFF.